The rows below give T cell receptor beta chains drawn from one sample of a study of T cell repertoires in cytomegalovirus infection. One entry per CDR3 protein, called by TCRdb with MiXCR from the reads. The data hold hundreds of thousands of distinct CDR3 sequences, with roughly 15% observed a single time. Material: PBMCs. The receptors derive from a human donor in good health (CMV status not recorded). Some clones in this sample may be carry-over from other donors' samples. CDR3s include the opening cysteine and the closing phenylalanine or tryptophan. The D gene is left open where the match is weak. Only some rows state a clone size, as once, few, many or a class for expanded clones.

d_gene	v_gene	j_gene	abundance	CDR3nt	CDR3aa
.	TRBV19	TRBJ2-7	many	TGTGCCAGTAGTATCTGGGGGCAGGGGATCTACGAGCAGTACTTC	CASSIWGQGIYEQYF
TRBD1	TRBV5-1	TRBJ1-6	few	TGCGCCAGCAGCCGCGACAGGGGTGGTGCACCCCTCCACTTT	CASSRDRGGAPLHF
.	TRBV6-1	TRBJ2-7	.	TGTGCCGGACCTACAGGGATTCAAGAGGTTAACGAGCAGTACTTC	CAGPTGIQEVNEQYF
.	TRBV5-3	TRBJ1-2	.	TGTGCCAGAAGCTCGGGGGCCCAGACGGACTATGGCTACACCTTC	CARSSGAQTDYGYTF
.	TRBV28	TRBJ1-5	few	TGTGCCAGCAGTTTCCCCGTGACAGGCTTTGTGGAACAGCCCCAGCATTTT	CASSFPVTGFVEQPQHF
.	TRBV2	TRBJ2-2	.	TGTGCCAGCAGTCAGAACGCCGGGGAGCTGTTTTTT	CASSQNAGELFF
.	TRBV7-8	TRBJ1-2	many	TGTGCCAGCAGCCCCCGGGGGTTAGCTAACTATGGCTACACCTTC	CASSPRGLANYGYTF
.	TRBV6-1	TRBJ1-2	many	TGTGCCAGCAGTGACCCGCCGGTGGGGCGCTATGGCTACACCTTC	CASSDPPVGRYGYTF
.	TRBV6-2/TRBV6-3	TRBJ2-7	few	TGTGCCAGCAGAGGGGGGGCGTTGGCCCTCTACGAGCAGTACTTC	CASRGGALALYEQYF
.	TRBV7-8	TRBJ2-5	.	TGTGCCAGCAGCTTAGAGTCCGGGGGGCCGAAGACCCAGTACTTC	CASSLESGGPKTQYF
TRBD1	TRBV18	TRBJ2-2	few	TGTGCCAGCTCACCTTCCGGGACAGGGATTGCCGGGGAGCTGTTTTTT	CASSPSGTGIAGELFF
.	TRBV18	TRBJ2-2	few	TGTGCCAGCTCACGTGACGGCGCGAACACCGGGGAGCTGTTTTTT	CASSRDGANTGELFF
TRBD2	TRBV12-3/TRBV12-4	TRBJ2-7	many	TGTGCCAGCAGCCGCGGACTAGCGGAGCACTACGAGCAGTACTTC	CASSRGLAEHYEQYF
TRBD1	TRBV7-3	TRBJ2-1	many	TGTGCCAGCAGCTTATCCCTCGGACAGGGAGCTGAGCAGTTCTTC	CASSLSLGQGAEQFF
TRBD1	TRBV28	TRBJ2-3	.	TGTGCCAGCAGTCTATCACAGGGGTACCCAAGCACAGATACGCAGTATTTT	CASSLSQGYPSTDTQYF
TRBD1	TRBV7-2	TRBJ2-3	many	TGTGCCAGCAGCAAAGGGGGCGACACAGATACGCAGTATTTT	CASSKGGDTDTQYF
.	TRBV6-2/TRBV6-3	TRBJ1-1	.	TGTGCCAGCAGTCAAGCTGACAGACATCATTCTGAAGCTTTCTTT	CASSQADRHHSEAFF
TRBD1	TRBV7-9	TRBJ1-2	many	TGTGCCAGCAGCTCATTCCGCGGGACAGGGGACTACACCTTC	CASSSFRGTGDYTF
.	TRBV19	TRBJ1-5	few	TGTGCCAGTAGTATAGACCTGCTTGGAGGTTTGGATCAGCCCCAGCATTTT	CASSIDLLGGLDQPQHF
.	TRBV4-2	TRBJ1-2	many	TGTGCCAGCAGCCAAGGGTCCGGGGTTGGAGGCTACACCTTC	CASSQGSGVGGYTF
.	TRBV28	TRBJ1-4	.	TGTGCCAGCAGTGGTAACCGGGTGCCTGGAAAACTGTTTTTT	CASSGNRVPGKLFF
.	TRBV6-1	TRBJ1-5	.	TGTGCCAGCAGTGAAGTCTTCCGGGACCCCCAGCATTTT	CASSEVFRDPQHF
TRBD1	TRBV7-9	TRBJ1-2	.	TGTGCCAGCAGCTTAGCGACGAGCGGACAGGGCTCCGAAAGGGATGGCTACACCTTC	CASSLATSGQGSERDGYTF
.	TRBV28	TRBJ2-3	.	TGTGCCAGCAGTTTATCTGGGCTAGCTAGCACAGATACGCAGTATTTT	CASSLSGLASTDTQYF
.	TRBV20-1	TRBJ2-1	few	TGCAGTGCTAGAGTACTTACAGGGTATTGGGATGAGCAGTTCTTC	CSARVLTGYWDEQFF
.	TRBV6-2/TRBV6-3	TRBJ1-5	few	TGTGCCAGCCTGGGGTATGACAATCAGCCCCAGCATTTT	CASLGYDNQPQHF
.	TRBV7-2	TRBJ2-5	many	TGTGCCAGCAGCTTACAGGCAGTCCAAGAGACCCAGTACTTC	CASSLQAVQETQYF
.	TRBV4-1	TRBJ1-4	many	TGCGCCAGCAGCCAACGGGCACACAGGGCTTCTAATGAAAAACTGTTTTTT	CASSQRAHRASNEKLFF
.	TRBV9	TRBJ1-1	.	TGTGCCAGCAGCCAGACGGGGGGGGGGACTGAAGCTTTCTTT	CASSQTGGGTEAFF
.	TRBV27	TRBJ2-1	many	TGTGCCAGCAGTTTTTGGCTAAGCCCCAATATGAATGAGCAGTTCTTC	CASSFWLSPNMNEQFF
.	TRBV20-1	TRBJ2-1	once	TGCAGTGCTTCTAAGGGGGGGCGGGCCTCCTACAATGAGCAGTTCTTC	CSASKGGRASYNEQFF
TRBD1	TRBV28	TRBJ2-7	many	TGTGCCAGCAGTGGGACAGGGGTAGGATCCTACGAGCAGTACTTC	CASSGTGVGSYEQYF
.	TRBV5-1	TRBJ2-7	few	TGCGCCAGCAGTCGGGACGTTAACTACGAGCAGTACTTC	CASSRDVNYEQYF
.	TRBV7-2	TRBJ1-6	many	TGTGCCAGCAGCGTCGGACAGTCGGGTTCACCCCTCCACTTT	CASSVGQSGSPLHF
TRBD2	TRBV18	TRBJ2-1	few	TGTGCCAGCTCACCACCAAGCGGGGGGGCCGGCAATGAGCAGTTCTTC	CASSPPSGGAGNEQFF
.	TRBV9	TRBJ2-1	few	TGTGCCAGCAGCGGGAAAAGTGGGGGGGCGCGGGGTGAGCAGTTCTTC	CASSGKSGGARGEQFF
.	TRBV28	TRBJ2-7	.	TGTGCCAGCAGTCCCCCCAGGTTTAGTAGCTACGAGCAGTACTTC	CASSPPRFSSYEQYF
TRBD1	TRBV5-1	TRBJ1-1	few	TGCGCCAGCAGCTTGCTGGGACAGGGGGCGCTGGGGACTGAAGCTTTCTTT	CASSLLGQGALGTEAFF
.	TRBV7-2	TRBJ2-1	few	TGTGCCAGCAGCTTATGGGCCACAAGGGAGCAGTTCTTC	CASSLWATREQFF
.	TRBV5-5	TRBJ2-7	few	TGTGCCAGCAGCTTGCTTCTGGGATTCGCTACCTACGAGCAGTACTTC	CASSLLLGFATYEQYF
TRBD2	TRBV20-1	TRBJ2-3	.	TGCAGTGCCCTGGGTAGCGGGGGGGCCACAGATACGCAGTATTTT	CSALGSGGATDTQYF
TRBD1	TRBV7-2	TRBJ1-5	many	TGTGCCAGCAGCCCACAGGGGAACAATCAGCCCCAGCATTTT	CASSPQGNNQPQHF
.	TRBV20-1	TRBJ2-3	few	TGCAGTGCTAGCGATCCCAGGGAAGCAGATACGCAGTATTTT	CSASDPREADTQYF
.	TRBV7-6	TRBJ1-3	many	TGTGCCAGCAGCTTACAGGACATCTTTTCTGGAAACACCATATATTTT	CASSLQDIFSGNTIYF
TRBD2	TRBV10-3	TRBJ2-5	many	TGTGCCACTCGGACTAGCGGGGGCCAAGAGACCCAGTACTTC	CATRTSGGQETQYF
.	TRBV6-4	TRBJ1-2	.	TGTGCCAGCAGTGACAACCCATGGGATGGCTACACCTTC	CASSDNPWDGYTF
.	TRBV7-2	TRBJ2-5	many	TGTGCCAGCAGCTTAAGTGGGACGGCAGGGACCCAGTACTTC	CASSLSGTAGTQYF
.	TRBV7-2	TRBJ1-1	many	TGTGCCAGCAGCCCTAACGTGGGACTGAACACTGAAGCTTTCTTT	CASSPNVGLNTEAFF
.	TRBV7-9	TRBJ1-1	many	TGTGCCAGCAGTTTAGTGGGCTCTGAAGCTTTCTTT	CASSLVGSEAFF
.	TRBV9	TRBJ1-1	few	TGTGCCAGCAGCGCGTTCGGAAGGGAGAACACTGAAGCTTTCTTT	CASSAFGRENTEAFF
TRBD1	TRBV20-1	TRBJ1-5	.	TGCAGTGCTAGGGGGCAGGGGGATCAGCCCCAGCATTTT	CSARGQGDQPQHF
TRBD1	TRBV20-1	TRBJ2-7	.	TGCAGTGCTAGAAAGGACAGGTTAAGCTCCTACGAGCAGTACTTC	CSARKDRLSSYEQYF
TRBD1	TRBV28	TRBJ2-7	few	TGTGCCAGCAGTTTATATGGACAGGGGGACCCCTACGAGCAGTACTTC	CASSLYGQGDPYEQYF
.	TRBV20-1	TRBJ1-6	few	TGCAGTGCTAGGAGACAGGCTAATAATTCACCCCTCCACTTT	CSARRQANNSPLHF
.	TRBV7-6	TRBJ2-7	many	TGTGCCAGCAGCTTGTCACCTTCGTACGAGCAGTACTTC	CASSLSPSYEQYF
.	TRBV19	TRBJ1-4	few	TGTGCCAGTAGTATTCAATCGTCGGGGGAAAAACTGTTTTTT	CASSIQSSGEKLFF
TRBD2	TRBV20-1	TRBJ2-5	.	TGCAGTGCTCCATTAGCGGGGCCACAAGAGACCCAGTACTTC	CSAPLAGPQETQYF
.	TRBV6-5	TRBJ2-7	.	TGTGCCAGCAGTTACTCAAGGGGAGAGGAGTACTTC	CASSYSRGEEYF
.	TRBV6-2/TRBV6-3	TRBJ2-3	.	TGTGCCAGCAGTTCAAGGGGTGCCCCTAGCACAGATACGCAGTATTTT	CASSSRGAPSTDTQYF